Shown below are 18 T cell receptor beta chains from a single sample sequenced in a study of a mutant IDH1 vaccine in newly diagnosed glioma. Profiling relied on immunoSEQ multiplex PCR, and the TCRdb table lists in-frame clones only, not all of them. The sample includes roughly 35,000 clones, 75% to 90% of them seen just once. Time point here: baseline, week 1 (first vaccination visit). Treatment specified: pre-vaccination baseline after standard-of-care therapy. Specimen: PBMCs, collected from a glioma patient treated with radiotherapy, temozolomide or both. The receptors were gathered from a woman aged 40-49 years with glioma.

The DNA of the CDR3 is TGTGCCAGCAGTTACTCTATTGACAGCTACAATGAGCAGTTCTTC. This encodes CASSYSIDSYNEQFF. This chain links TRBV6-5 with TRBJ2-1, with D perhaps TRBD1 (5 bases). Germline V gene sequence: CDR1 MNHEY, CDR2 SVGAGI. Trimming took off 0 bases at V and 3 bases at J, with 9 bases between the two ends. CDR3 length equals 15 residues.

The chain employs TRBV4-3 and TRBJ1-2; 12 nucleotides line up with TRBD1. Trimming cost V 4 bases and J 5 bases; bases outside gene matches: 14. CDR1 and CDR2 (germline): LGHNA, YSLEER. This CDR3 has 18 amino acids. The CDR3: CASSLGPGQGARSYGYTF. As DNA, the CDR3 is TGCGCCAGCAGCCTAGGACCGGGACAGGGGGCGCGAAGTTATGGCTACACCTTC.

The rearrangement uses TRBV5-6 and TRBJ1-6, with 7 bases that match TRBD1. The V segment lost 3 bases and the J segment 7 bases; nucleotides outside the gene matches: 4. The germline CDR1 and CDR2 sequences are SGHDT and YYEEEE. This CDR3 comprises 14 residues. CDR3 nucleotide sequence: TGTGCCAGCAGCTCGGACAGGTCAAATTCACCCCTCCACTTT. Its translation is CASSSDRSNSPLHF.

The chain carries TRBV25-1 and TRBJ1-6; tentative D call: TRBD1 (6 bases). The CDR3 is 14 residues long. The germline V and J ends were trimmed by 6 bases and 9 bases, with 15 bases remaining between them. Germline loops: CDR1 MGHDK, CDR2 SYGVNS. In nucleotides, the CDR3 is TGTGCCAGCAGCCCAACAGGGTTTGGTTCACCCCTCCACTTT. Translating it yields CASSPTGFGSPLHF.

The genes are TRBV7-9 and TRBJ1-2; no definite D call. The V end was cut by 5 bases, the J end by 3 bases, with 16 bases between. CDR3 length: 15 amino acids. Germline CDR1 SEHNR, CDR2 FQNEAQ (reference sequence). The CDR3 spells CASSPSFTRHYGYTF. The CDR3 region has the DNA TGTGCCAGCAGCCCAAGCTTTACAAGGCACTATGGCTACACCTTC.

The chain links TRBV6-1 to TRBJ2-7; D uncertain. The ends were cut back, 6 bases at V and 3 bases at J, with 9 bases in the middle. Germline CDR1 reads MNHNS; CDR2 reads SASEGT. The CDR3 runs to 12 residues. The chain's CDR3 is CASSGWSYEQYF. Written as DNA, the CDR3 is TGTGCCAGCAGCGGTTGGAGCTACGAGCAGTACTTC.

J is TRBJ1-1 and V is TRBV4-1, with D perhaps TRBD1 (6 bases). CDR1 MGHRA and CDR2 YSYEKL come from the germline V gene. This CDR3 has 14 residues. Trimming removed 2 bases from V and 4 bases from J, with 11 bases in between. CDR3 region: CASSQLQGSTEAFF. The CDR3 nucleotides are TGCGCCAGCAGCCAATTACAGGGAAGCACTGAAGCTTTCTTT.

The V gene is TRBV2, the J gene TRBJ2-5; 7 bases fit TRBD1. This CDR3 region has 13 residues. From germline, CDR1 is SNHLY and CDR2 FYNNEI. V shed 6 bases, J shed 1 base, and the junction held 2 bases outside the gene matches. The CDR3 protein is CASRRTGQETQYF. DNA of the CDR3: TGTGCCAGCAGGAGGACAGGCCAAGAGACCCAGTACTTC.

The V and J genes are TRBV2 and TRBJ1-1, with D uncertain. Trimming left V 2 bases short and J 1 base short, with 8 bases between. The CDR3 contains 14 residues. The germline V gene encodes CDR1 SNHLY and CDR2 FYNNEI. The CDR3 loop is CASSERRGNTEAFF. Here the CDR3 DNA reads TGTGCCAGCAGTGAAAGGCGGGGGAACACTGAAGCTTTCTTT.

The genes are TRBV4-2 and TRBJ2-5; TRBD2 is a possible D gene (7 bases). The CDR3 spans 16 residues. With 0 bases removed from V and 4 bases from J, the gap between germline ends came to 15 bases. Germline-derived CDR1 and CDR2 are LGHNA and YNFKEQ. CDR3: CASSQDGAGAGETQYF. The DNA of the CDR3 is TGTGCCAGCAGCCAAGATGGCGCGGGGGCGGGAGAGACCCAGTACTTC.

The chain employs TRBV6-5 and TRBJ1-6; 9 nucleotides align to TRBD1. After removal of 8 bases from V and 10 bases from J, the junction contained 12 bases not matched to a gene. Germline lookup yields CDR1 MNHEY and CDR2 SVGAGI. There are 15 residues in the CDR3. The CDR3 nucleotides read TGTGCCAGCCAGACCGGGACAGGGTTTTGGTCACCCCTCCACTTT. It specifies CASQTGTGFWSPLHF.

V and J are TRBV10-3 and TRBJ2-3; D may be TRBD2 (7 bases). The CDR3 is made up of 18 amino acids. With 0 bases removed from V and 2 bases from J, the gap between germline ends came to 18 bases. CDR1 is ENHRY and CDR2 is SYGVKD in the germline V gene. CDR3 in DNA: TGTGCCATCAGTGAGTCGTGGGGGGGGCCTGTTTACACAGATACGCAGTATTTT. It encodes CAISESWGGPVYTDTQYF.

This clone was detected only once. V usage is TRBV20-1 and J usage is TRBJ1-2; D not certain. Germline CDR1 DFQATT, CDR2 SNEGSKA (reference sequence). This CDR3 has 10 residues. V dropped 3 bases and J dropped 6 bases, with 5 bases sitting between them. This CDR3 reads CSASYNGYTF. The CDR3 DNA follows: TGCAGTGCTAGTTACAATGGCTACACCTTC.

This clone was found a few times. V gene TRBV18 combines with J gene TRBJ1-1; TRBD1 matches at 8 bases. Looked up from germline, CDR1 is KGHSH and CDR2 is LQKENI. The CDR3 runs 15 residues. With 4 bases clipped from V and 5 bases from J, the junction kept 9 bases outside the gene matches. DNA for the CDR3: TGTGCCAGCTCACAGTTAACAGGGGGATATACTGAAGCTTTCTTT. The encoded protein is CASSQLTGGYTEAFF.

This sequence joins TRBV13 and TRBJ1-1; D not certain. V was trimmed by 4 bases and J by 3 bases, leaving 18 bases between them. The CDR3 sequence is 16 residues long. Germline lookup yields CDR1 PRHDT and CDR2 FYEKMQ (reference sequence). The CDR3 protein is CASSSRRTPDHTEAFF. CDR3 sequence (DNA): TGTGCCAGCAGCTCCCGCCGGACCCCCGACCACACTGAAGCTTTCTTT.

This chain links TRBV30 with TRBJ2-5; no definite D call. V lost 2 bases, J lost 3 bases, and 16 bases lay in between. Germline V gene lookup returns CDR1 GTSNPN and CDR2 SVGIG (reference sequence). There are 15 residues in the CDR3. The DNA of the CDR3 is TGTGCCTGGAGTCCCTTCTATGAAGAAGAAGAGACCCAGTACTTC. This gives the protein CAWSPFYEEEETQYF.

The CDR3 DNA reads as TGTGCCAGCAGCAAGACGGCGGGCCATGGCTACACCTTC. It translates to CASSKTAGHGYTF. The V gene is TRBV6-5, the J gene TRBJ1-2, with no clear D. Germline V gene sequence: CDR1 MNHEY, CDR2 SVGAGI. Trimming took off 6 bases at V and 6 bases at J, with 14 bases between the two ends. This CDR3 is built from 13 residues.

The chain combines TRBV6-5 with TRBJ2-5; no reliable D call. The length of the CDR3 is 15 residues. Germline V CDR1 and CDR2: MNHEY, SVGAGI. V was clipped by 2 bases and J by 1 base, with 11 bases between them. This chain's CDR3 is CASSYRAAPQETQYF. The CDR3 nucleotides are TGTGCCAGCAGTTACAGGGCAGCCCCCCAAGAGACCCAGTACTTC.